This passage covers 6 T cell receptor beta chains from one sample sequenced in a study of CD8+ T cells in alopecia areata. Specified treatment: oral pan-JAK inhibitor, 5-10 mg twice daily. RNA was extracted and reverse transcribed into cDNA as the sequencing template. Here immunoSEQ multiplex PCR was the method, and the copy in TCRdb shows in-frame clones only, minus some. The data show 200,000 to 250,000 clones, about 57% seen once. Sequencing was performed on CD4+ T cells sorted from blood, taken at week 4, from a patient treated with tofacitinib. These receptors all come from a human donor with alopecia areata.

CDR3: CASNAVRDTEAFF. CDR3 coding DNA: TGTGCCAGCAATGCAGTTAGGGACACTGAAGCTTTCTTT. The J gene is TRBJ1-1, the V gene TRBV2; D not certain. The V and J ends lost 7 bases and 3 bases respectively, with 12 bases between them. The CDR3 consists of 13 residues. Germline V gene lookup returns CDR1 SNHLY and CDR2 FYNNEI. Filled out from reference TRBV2 and TRBJ1-1, the complete variable domain reads EPEVTQTPSHQVTQMGQEVILRCVPISNHLYFYWYRQILGQKVEFLVSFYNNEISEKSEIFDDQFSVERPDGSNFTLKIRSTKLEDSAMYFCASNAVRDTEAFFGQGTRLTVV.

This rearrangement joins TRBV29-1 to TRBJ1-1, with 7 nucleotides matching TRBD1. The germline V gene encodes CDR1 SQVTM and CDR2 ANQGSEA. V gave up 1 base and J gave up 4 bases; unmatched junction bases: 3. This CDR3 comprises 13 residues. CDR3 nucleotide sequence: TGCAGCGTTGAAGCAGGGGGGCCCACTGAAGCTTTCTTT. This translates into CSVEAGGPTEAFF.

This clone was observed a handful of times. The CDR3 DNA is TGTGCCAGCAGCTTATATATGGCTGGAGAGTCACCCCTCCACTTT. It is translated as CASSLYMAGESPLHF. The rearrangement uses TRBV7-2 and TRBJ1-6; no definite D call. From germline, CDR1 is SGHTA and CDR2 FQGNSA. CDR3 length: 15 amino acids. V shed 2 bases and J shed 10 bases, with 15 bases lying between them.

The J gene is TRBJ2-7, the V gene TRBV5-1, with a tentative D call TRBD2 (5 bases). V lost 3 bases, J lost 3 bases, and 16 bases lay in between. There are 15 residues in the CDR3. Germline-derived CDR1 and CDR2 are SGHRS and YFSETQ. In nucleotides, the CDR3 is TGCGCCAGCAGCTCCCCGGAGAGGGATGGCTACGAGCAGTACTTC. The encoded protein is CASSSPERDGYEQYF.

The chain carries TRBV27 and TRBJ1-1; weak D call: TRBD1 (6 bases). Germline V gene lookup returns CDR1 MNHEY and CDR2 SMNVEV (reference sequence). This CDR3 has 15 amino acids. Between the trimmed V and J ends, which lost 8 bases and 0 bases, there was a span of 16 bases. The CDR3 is CASRRGAGMNTEAFF. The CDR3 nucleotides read TGTGCCAGCCGGAGGGGGGCAGGGATGAACACTGAAGCTTTCTTT.

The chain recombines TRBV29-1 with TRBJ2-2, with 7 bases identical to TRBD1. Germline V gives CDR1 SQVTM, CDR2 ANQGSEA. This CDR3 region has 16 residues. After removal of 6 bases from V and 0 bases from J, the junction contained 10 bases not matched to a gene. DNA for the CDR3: TGCAGCGTCCTTACCGGGACAGAACCGAACACCGGGGAGCTGTTTTTT. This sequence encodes CSVLTGTEPNTGELFF.